This T cell receptor (beta chain) was identified in a study of blood T cell repertoires in COVID-19 (dated by TCRdb to 2020 to 2022). As for the study more broadly: The collaborator samples originated in the United States, Italy and Spain and spanned the acute and convalescent phases of COVID-19. The prospective study material was composed of cDNA or gDNA derived from T cells, B-cell-depleted T cells, or PBMCs. Deeply sampled blood TCRbeta repertoires from subjects exposed to, actively infected with, or recovered from COVID-19 were included in the dataset. The repertoires were released in a freely available public database meant as a resource for research on the immune response to SARS-CoV-2. Samples came from the ongoing ImmuneRACE study (first 160 participants) plus 1,254 subjects from 6 global collaborators. The sample metadata nearly always contained a de-identified subject ID, COVID-19 status, age in years and sex. Where HLA class I and class II types were available, the types were taken from metadata supplied by the sample provider, not from assay-based typing. Summary of the overall study and its limitations: The quantity of clinical and demographic metadata differed by source and by participant and was supplied without curation.

Trimming at the junction amounts to 5 bases on V and 4 bases on J, and the germline ends lie 20 bases apart. Looking up the germline V gene yields CDR1 KGHDR and CDR2 SFDVKD. The CDR3 starts with the cysteine, ends with the phenylalanine, and has 17 residues. Only the CDR3 DNA stays, 51 bases, in frame from base 1. TCRbeta CDR3 regions were amplified from genomic DNA using the immunoSEQ Assay, a bias-controlled multiplex PCR. As for the authors' bioinformatics: The number of nucleated cells in each sample was estimated from the amplification of reference gene primers within the assay. Sequence reads were collapsed and filtered to measure the absolute abundance of every unique TCRbeta CDR3 rearrangement. For each sample, productive Simpson clonality was calculated by taking the square root of Simpson's diversity index across productive rearrangements. The table comes from immuneACCESS by way of TCRdb, which keeps in-frame sequences with V and J called. Part of the clones is missing from these tables; in studies checked, under half for an unresolved V gene and the rest for unknown reasons. Clone size and the V and J calls come from that table; the DNA yielded D and trimming. In all, the sample holds around 270,000 clones, and over 80% of those were seen once. 1.5% of the sample is in the top ten clones.

As regards this clone: This clone's antigen is unknown. Base qualities were left out, and no much larger clone turns up one base away.

A second Seattle source provided samples from volunteer blood donors who had recovered from COVID-19. Each collaborating institution followed its own protocols to collect whole blood in K2EDTA tubes. For TCRbeta analysis, collaborators shipped samples in one of three forms: frozen whole blood, isolated PBMCs, or DNA extracted from either of those sample types. The rearrangement joined TRBV24-1 to TRBJ2-1; the D region possibly corresponds to TRBD1 (5 bases align). This clonotype was sampled from a woman aged 40 to 49 who had recovered from COVID-19. The specimen sequenced was peripheral blood. In nucleotide form, the sequence is TGTGCCACCAGTGCCACGGCGGTAGGGGCGCGTTACAATGAGCAGTTCTTC. It translates to CATSATAVGARYNEQFF.